The 19 T cell receptor beta chains below all came from one sample that was sequenced in a study of blood T cell repertoires in COVID-19. The data were produced by immunoSEQ multiplex PCR, yet TCRdb's version contains in-frame clones alone and is incomplete. The sample holds 130,000 to 150,000 clones, around three quarters seen once. The sample consisted of peripheral blood. These receptors originate from a man between 60 and 75 years old with acute or convalescent COVID-19.

V and J are TRBV3-1 (or the pseudogene TRBV3-2) and TRBJ2-1; 8 bases align to TRBD1. This CDR3 has 15 amino acids. The trim removed 2 bases at V and 6 bases at J, leaving 6 bases unmatched. Per the germline V gene, CDR1 is LGHDT and CDR2 is YNNKEL (reference sequence). This chain's CDR3 is CASSQMQGAGNEQFF. The CDR3 nucleotides are TGTGCCAGCAGCCAAATGCAGGGGGCAGGCAATGAGCAGTTCTTC.

The chain has TRBV10-3 and TRBJ2-3, with 7 bases lining up with TRBD2. Germline-derived CDR1 and CDR2 are ENHRY and SYGVKD. The V gene end was trimmed by 4 bases and the J gene end by 4 bases; junction bases not matched to a gene: 2. The CDR3 runs to 13 residues. CDR3 residues: CAISAAGADTQYF. The CDR3 region has the DNA TGTGCCATCAGTGCGGCGGGGGCAGATACGCAGTATTTT.

This clone was seen a few times. The CDR3 here is CASSEGLSYEQYF. Here the CDR3 DNA reads TGTGCCAGCAGTGAAGGGCTTTCCTACGAGCAGTACTTC. The chain recombines TRBV6-1 with TRBJ2-7; D is uncertain. Looked up from germline, CDR1 is MNHNS and CDR2 is SASEGT. V was trimmed by 1 base and J by 1 base, leaving 5 bases between them. This CDR3 has 13 amino acids.

The J gene is TRBJ1-2, the V gene TRBV4-1; 9 bases are shared with TRBD1. V trimming: 0 bases; J trimming: 5 bases; junction bases outside the gene matches: 10. The length of the CDR3 is 17 residues. Germline V lookup: CDR1 MGHRA, CDR2 YSYEKL. The CDR3 DNA follows: TGCGCCAGCAGCCAAGATGCCCACCTGACAGGGGGATATGGCTACACCTTC. Its protein product is CASSQDAHLTGGYGYTF.

The chain couples TRBV6-5 to TRBJ1-6; D is undetermined. The CDR3 has 14 residues. Germline CDR1 is MNHEY and CDR2 is SVGAGI. Trimming removed 3 bases at V and 6 bases at J, with 9 bases between. The CDR3: CASSYGRTNSPLHF. The CDR3 DNA reads as TGTGCCAGCAGTTATGGGAGAACTAATTCACCCCTCCACTTT.

The chain employs TRBV5-4 and TRBJ2-3, with TRBD2 identical over 7 bases. Germline V gene data show CDR1 as SGHNT and CDR2 as YYREEE (reference sequence). The CDR3 has 16 residues. V lost 4 bases to trimming and J lost 4 bases; unmatched junction nucleotides: 12. Here the CDR3 reads CASSPPAGRGADTQYF. The DNA of the CDR3 is TGTGCCAGCAGCCCTCCAGCGGGACGGGGGGCAGATACGCAGTATTTT.

This clone came up a few times. This chain connects TRBV5-5 to TRBJ2-5; D may be TRBD2 (5 bases). The CDR3 covers 13 residues. V dropped 4 bases and J dropped 2 bases, with 9 bases sitting between them. Germline values: CDR1 SGHKS, CDR2 YYEKEE (reference sequence). The CDR3 sequence: CASSNGVQETQYF. DNA of the CDR3: TGTGCCAGCAGCAACGGGGTACAAGAGACCCAGTACTTC.

The V and J genes are TRBV5-1 and TRBJ2-2, with 9 bases matching TRBD2. V was clipped by 0 bases and J by 2 bases; unmatched bases: 2. Germline values: CDR1 SGHRS, CDR2 YFSETQ. The CDR3 loop spans 16 amino acids. The CDR3 region has the DNA TGCGCCAGCAGCTTGGCTAGCGGGACTAACACCGGGGAGCTGTTTTTT. Its protein product is CASSLASGTNTGELFF.

This clone has a handful of counts. The rearrangement uses TRBV5-1 and TRBJ1-3, with TRBD1 identical over 9 bases. This CDR3 contains 15 residues. With V trimmed by 2 bases and J by 7 bases, 7 bases remained unmatched. From germline, CDR1 is SGHRS and CDR2 YFSETQ. CDR3 region: CASSFGQGLRNTIYF. As DNA, the CDR3 is TGCGCCAGCAGCTTTGGACAGGGGCTTAGGAACACCATATATTTT.

The chain recombines TRBV2 with TRBJ2-5; TRBD1 matches 9 bases. Germline V gives CDR1 SNHLY, CDR2 FYNNEI. This CDR3 region has 16 residues. After removal of 0 bases from V and 5 bases from J, the junction contained 7 bases not matched to a gene. This CDR3 is CASSEARQGGWETQYF. CDR3 coding DNA: TGTGCCAGCAGTGAAGCCCGACAGGGGGGGTGGGAGACCCAGTACTTC. The full variable domain, rest sourced from reference TRBV2 and TRBJ2-5, is EPEVTQTPSHQVTQMGQEVILRCVPISNHLYFYWYRQILGQKVEFLVSFYNNEISEKSEIFDDQFSVERPDGSNFTLKIRSTKLEDSAMYFCASSEARQGGWETQYFGPGTRLLVL.

J is TRBJ1-1 and V is TRBV7-9, with D hard to call. V was cut by 6 bases and J by 0 bases, with 11 bases left in between. The CDR3 loop spans 14 amino acids. Germline V gene sequence: CDR1 SEHNR, CDR2 FQNEAQ (reference sequence). CDR3 sequence: CASSKERMNTEAFF. The CDR3 DNA sequence: TGTGCCAGCAGTAAGGAGAGAATGAACACTGAAGCTTTCTTT.

V is TRBV3-1 (or the pseudogene TRBV3-2) and J is TRBJ2-3; no clear D gene. CDR1 and CDR2 (germline): LGHDT, YNNKEL (reference sequence). This CDR3 region has 14 residues. V was shortened by 0 bases and J by 2 bases, with 6 bases between the two germline ends. The CDR3 reads CASSQDDITDTQYF. CDR3 bases: TGTGCCAGCAGCCAAGACGACATCACAGATACGCAGTATTTT.

V and J are TRBV10-3 and TRBJ2-1; 9 nucleotides match TRBD1. This CDR3 spans 15 amino acids. CDR1 and CDR2 (germline): ENHRY, SYGVKD. Trimming at V came to 0 bases and at J to 6 bases, leaving 3 bases not matched to a gene. CDR3 bases: TGTGCCATCAGTGAGTCGGGGACAGGGAGCAATGAGCAGTTCTTC. It specifies CAISESGTGSNEQFF.

The chain combines TRBV2 with TRBJ2-3, with D possibly being TRBD2 (6 bases). Germline CDR1 is SNHLY and CDR2 is FYNNEI. The CDR3 is 13 residues long. The V gene lost 8 bases and the J gene lost 0 bases, with 9 bases spanning the gap. The CDR3 spells CASAGRSTDTQYF. For the CDR3, the DNA is TGTGCCAGCGCGGGGAGAAGCACAGATACGCAGTATTTT.

The rearrangement joins TRBV27 to TRBJ2-5; a weak D match, TRBD1 (5 bases). The V end lost 5 bases, the J end lost 1 base, and 14 bases lay between the germline ends. Germline values: CDR1 MNHEY, CDR2 SMNVEV (reference sequence). This CDR3 has 15 residues. The CDR3 DNA follows: TGTGCCAGCAGTCCCACACCTAGGGGCCAAGAGACCCAGTACTTC. It translates to CASSPTPRGQETQYF.

CDR3 in DNA: TGTGCCAGCAGCCAAGTACTAGCGGGAGACCATGAGCAGTTCTTC. Translating gives CASSQVLAGDHEQFF. The chain carries TRBV3-1 (or the pseudogene TRBV3-2) and TRBJ2-1; TRBD2 matches 11 bases. CDR1 and CDR2 (germline): LGHDT, YNNKEL (reference sequence). V was pared by 1 base and J by 8 bases, with 4 bases of the junction left unmatched. The CDR3 loop spans 15 amino acids.

This clone has just a few counts. J is TRBJ1-2 and V is TRBV27; D remains ambiguous. Deletions cut 3 bases from V and 0 bases from J, with 14 bases between. CDR1 is MNHEY, CDR2 SMNVEV, per germline (reference sequence). CDR3 length: 16 residues. CDR3 loop: CASSFKAAYANYGYTF. The CDR3 nucleotides are TGTGCCAGCAGTTTTAAAGCGGCATACGCTAACTATGGCTACACCTTC.

This chain joins TRBV7-8 and TRBJ2-1; 10 bases align to TRBD2. The CDR3 is 17 residues long. Germline CDR1 reads SGHVS; CDR2 reads FQNEAQ. The junction had 9 bases not matched to a gene; V was cut back by 1 base and J by 6 bases. The CDR3: CASSLGGLTSGLNEQFF. Here the CDR3 DNA reads TGTGCCAGCAGCTTAGGCGGTTTGACTAGCGGGCTCAATGAGCAGTTCTTC.

Worth noting for this clone: This same CDR3 is encoded by further DNA sequences in the sample. CDR3 sequence: CASSLGTGAVGNTIYF. In nucleotides, the CDR3 is TGTGCCAGCAGCTTGGGCACAGGGGCGGTTGGAAACACCATATATTTT. The chain employs TRBV5-4 and TRBJ1-3; 7 nucleotides match TRBD1. Germline-derived CDR1 and CDR2 are SGHNT and YYREEE (reference sequence). The length of the CDR3 is 16 residues. The V gene end was trimmed by 0 bases and the J gene end by 3 bases; junction bases not matched to a gene: 6.